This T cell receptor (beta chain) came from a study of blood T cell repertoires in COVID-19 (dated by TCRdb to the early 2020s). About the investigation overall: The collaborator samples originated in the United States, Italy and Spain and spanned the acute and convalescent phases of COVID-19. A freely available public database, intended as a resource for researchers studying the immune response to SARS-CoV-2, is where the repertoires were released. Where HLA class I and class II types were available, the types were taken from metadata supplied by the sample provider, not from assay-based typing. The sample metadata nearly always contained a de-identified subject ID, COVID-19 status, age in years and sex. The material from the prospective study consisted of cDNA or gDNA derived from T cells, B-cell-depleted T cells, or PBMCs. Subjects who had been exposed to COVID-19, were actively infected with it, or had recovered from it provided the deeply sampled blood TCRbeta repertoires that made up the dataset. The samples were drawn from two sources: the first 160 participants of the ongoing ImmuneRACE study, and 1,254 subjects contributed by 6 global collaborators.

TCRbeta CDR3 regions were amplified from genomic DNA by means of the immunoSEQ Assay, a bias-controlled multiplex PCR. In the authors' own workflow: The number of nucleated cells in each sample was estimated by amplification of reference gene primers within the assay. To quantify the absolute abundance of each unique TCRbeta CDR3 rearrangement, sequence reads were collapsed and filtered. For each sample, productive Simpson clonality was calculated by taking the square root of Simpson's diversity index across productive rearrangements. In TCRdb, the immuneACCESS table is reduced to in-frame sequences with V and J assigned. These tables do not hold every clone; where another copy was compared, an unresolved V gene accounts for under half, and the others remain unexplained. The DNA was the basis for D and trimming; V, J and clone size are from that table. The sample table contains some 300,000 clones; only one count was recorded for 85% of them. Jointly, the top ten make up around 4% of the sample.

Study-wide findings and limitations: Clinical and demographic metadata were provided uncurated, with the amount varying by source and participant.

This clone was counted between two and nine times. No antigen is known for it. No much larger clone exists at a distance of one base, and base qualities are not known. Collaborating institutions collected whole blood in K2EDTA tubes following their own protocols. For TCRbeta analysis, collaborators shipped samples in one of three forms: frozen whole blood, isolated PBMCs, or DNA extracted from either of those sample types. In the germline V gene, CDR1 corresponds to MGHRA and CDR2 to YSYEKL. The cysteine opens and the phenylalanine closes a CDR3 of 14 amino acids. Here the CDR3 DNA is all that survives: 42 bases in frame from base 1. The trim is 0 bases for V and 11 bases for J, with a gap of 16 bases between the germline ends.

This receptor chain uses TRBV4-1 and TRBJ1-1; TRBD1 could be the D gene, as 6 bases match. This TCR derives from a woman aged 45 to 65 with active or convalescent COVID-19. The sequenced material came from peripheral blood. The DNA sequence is TGCGCCAGCAGCCAAGAGGCGACGGGACAATCGGCTTTCTTT. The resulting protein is CASSQEATGQSAFF.